The clone carrying this TCR beta chain has only a few counts. This entry comes from a study of blood T cell repertoires in COVID-19. Study at large: Donors in the United States, Italy and Spain gave samples during acute or convalescent COVID-19. PBMCs, B-cell-depleted T cells, or T cells were the source of the cDNA or gDNA that made up the material.

CDR3 length: 12 residues. The germline V gene encodes CDR1 GTSNPN and CDR2 SVGIG (reference sequence). V was shortened by 5 bases and J by 2 bases, with 9 bases between the two germline ends. Per the study methods: Reference gene primers were amplified, and this amplification served to estimate nucleated cell counts. Sequencing was performed with immunoSEQ multiplex PCR; in TCRdb, only in-frame clones are kept and a portion is missing. That table supplies the V and J calls and clone size; D and trimming were determined from the DNA. Of tens of thousands of clones in the sample, about 85% were seen once.

The specimen was peripheral blood. The chain recombines TRBV30 with TRBJ1-2, with a tentative D call TRBD1 (6 bases). The clonotype was recovered from an older man with acute or convalescent COVID-19. The CDR3: CAWRQENYGYTF. CDR3 bases: TGTGCCTGGCGACAGGAGAACTATGGCTACACCTTC. The full variable domain, its missing parts supplied by reference TRBV30 and TRBJ1-2, is SQTIHQWPATLVQPVGSPLSLECTVEGTSNPNLYWYRQAAGRGLQLLFYSVGIGQISSEVPQNLSASRPQDRQFILSSKKLLLSDSGFYLCAWRQENYGYTFGSGTRLTVV.